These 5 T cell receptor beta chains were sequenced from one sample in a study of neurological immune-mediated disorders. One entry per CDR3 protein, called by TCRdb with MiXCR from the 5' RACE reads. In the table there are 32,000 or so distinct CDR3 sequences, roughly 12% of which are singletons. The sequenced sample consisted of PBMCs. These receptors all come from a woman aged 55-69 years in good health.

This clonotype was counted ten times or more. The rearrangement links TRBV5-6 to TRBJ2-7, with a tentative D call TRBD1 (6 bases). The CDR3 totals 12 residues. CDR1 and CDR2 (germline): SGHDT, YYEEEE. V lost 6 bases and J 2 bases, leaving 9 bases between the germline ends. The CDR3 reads CASTKGAYEQYF. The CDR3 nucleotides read TGTGCCAGCACTAAGGGGGCCTACGAGCAGTACTTC.

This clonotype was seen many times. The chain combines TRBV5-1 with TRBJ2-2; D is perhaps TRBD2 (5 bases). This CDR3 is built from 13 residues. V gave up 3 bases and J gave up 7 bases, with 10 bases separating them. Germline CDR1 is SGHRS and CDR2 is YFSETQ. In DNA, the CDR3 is TGCGCCAGCAGCTCGGGGATTGACGGGGAGCTGTTTTTT. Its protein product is CASSSGIDGELFF. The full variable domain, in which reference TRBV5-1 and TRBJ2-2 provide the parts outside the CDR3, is KAGVTQTPRYLIKTRGQQVTLSCSPISGHRSVSWYQQTPGQGLQFLFEYFSETQRNKGNFPGRFSGRQFSNSRSEMNVSTLELGDSALYLCASSSGIDGELFFGEGSRLTVL.

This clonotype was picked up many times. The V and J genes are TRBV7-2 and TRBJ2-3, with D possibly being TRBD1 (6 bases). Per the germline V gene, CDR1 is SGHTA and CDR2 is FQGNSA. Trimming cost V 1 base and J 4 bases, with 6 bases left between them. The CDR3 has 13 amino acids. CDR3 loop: CASSLDRADTQYF. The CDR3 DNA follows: TGTGCCAGCAGCTTAGACAGGGCAGATACGCAGTATTTT.

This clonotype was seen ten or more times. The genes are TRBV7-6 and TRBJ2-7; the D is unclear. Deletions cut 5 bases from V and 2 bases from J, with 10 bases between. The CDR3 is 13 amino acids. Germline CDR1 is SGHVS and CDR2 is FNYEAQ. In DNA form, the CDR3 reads TGTGCCAGCAGCCGGACGGCCGCCTACGAGCAGTACTTC. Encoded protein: CASSRTAAYEQYF.

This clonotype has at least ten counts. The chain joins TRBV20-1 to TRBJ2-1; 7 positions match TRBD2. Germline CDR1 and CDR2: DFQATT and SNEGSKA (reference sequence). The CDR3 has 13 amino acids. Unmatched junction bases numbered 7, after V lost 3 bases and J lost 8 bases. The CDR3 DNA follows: TGCAGTGCTAGTCTGCCGGGGAGGGATGAGCAGTTCTTC. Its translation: CSASLPGRDEQFF.